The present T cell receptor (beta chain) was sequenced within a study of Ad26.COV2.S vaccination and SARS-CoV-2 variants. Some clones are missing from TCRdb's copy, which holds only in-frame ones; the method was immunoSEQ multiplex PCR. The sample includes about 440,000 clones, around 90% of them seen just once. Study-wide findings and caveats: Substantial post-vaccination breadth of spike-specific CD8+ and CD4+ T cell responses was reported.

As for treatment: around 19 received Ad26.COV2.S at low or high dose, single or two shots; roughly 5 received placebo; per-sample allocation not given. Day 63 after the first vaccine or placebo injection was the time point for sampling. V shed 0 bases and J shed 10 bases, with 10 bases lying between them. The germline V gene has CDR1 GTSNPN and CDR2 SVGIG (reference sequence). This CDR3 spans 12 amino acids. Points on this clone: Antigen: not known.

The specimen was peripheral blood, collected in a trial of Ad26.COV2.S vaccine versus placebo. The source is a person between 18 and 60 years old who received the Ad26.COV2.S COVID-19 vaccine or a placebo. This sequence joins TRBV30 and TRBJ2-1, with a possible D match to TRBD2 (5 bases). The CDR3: CAWSVIGGEQFF. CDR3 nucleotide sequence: TGTGCCTGGAGTGTAATCGGAGGCGAGCAGTTCTTC.